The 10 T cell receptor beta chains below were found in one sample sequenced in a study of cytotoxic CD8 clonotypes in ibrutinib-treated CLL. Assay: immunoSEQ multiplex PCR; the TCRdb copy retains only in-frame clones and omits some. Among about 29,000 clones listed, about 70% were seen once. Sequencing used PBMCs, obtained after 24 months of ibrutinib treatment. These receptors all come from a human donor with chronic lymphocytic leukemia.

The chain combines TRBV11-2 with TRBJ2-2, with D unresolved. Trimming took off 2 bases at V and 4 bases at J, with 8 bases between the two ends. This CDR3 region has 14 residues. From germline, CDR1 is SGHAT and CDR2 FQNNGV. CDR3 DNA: TGTGCCAGCAGCTTAACTCCCGCCACCGGGGAGCTGTTTTTT. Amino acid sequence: CASSLTPATGELFF.

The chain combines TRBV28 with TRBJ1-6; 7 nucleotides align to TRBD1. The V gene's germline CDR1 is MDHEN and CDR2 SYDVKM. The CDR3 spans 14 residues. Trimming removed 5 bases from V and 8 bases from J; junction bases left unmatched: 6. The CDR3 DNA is TGTGCCAGCAGTCCCCGGACAGGCTATTCACCCCTCCACTTT. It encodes CASSPRTGYSPLHF.

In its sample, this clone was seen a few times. CDR3 region: CSVAGAREGYTF. CDR3 nucleotide sequence: TGCAGCGTTGCGGGGGCCAGAGAGGGCTACACCTTC. This chain connects TRBV29-1 to TRBJ1-2, with a possible D match to TRBD1 (6 bases). The V and J ends lost 4 bases and 8 bases respectively, with 14 bases between them. CDR3 length: 12 residues. The germline V gene encodes CDR1 SQVTM and CDR2 ANQGSEA.

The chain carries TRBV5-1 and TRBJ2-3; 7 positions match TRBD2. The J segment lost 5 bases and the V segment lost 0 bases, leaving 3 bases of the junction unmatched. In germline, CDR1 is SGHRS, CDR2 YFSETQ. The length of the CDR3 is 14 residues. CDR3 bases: TGCGCCAGCAGCTTGGACGGGGAGGGAGATACGCAGTATTTT. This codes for CASSLDGEGDTQYF.

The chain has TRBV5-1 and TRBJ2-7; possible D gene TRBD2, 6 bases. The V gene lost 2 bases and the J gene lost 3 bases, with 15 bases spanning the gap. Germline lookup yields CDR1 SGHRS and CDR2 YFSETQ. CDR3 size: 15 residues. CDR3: CASSFRRVDYYEQYF. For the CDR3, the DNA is TGCGCCAGCAGCTTCCGCAGGGTGGACTACTACGAGCAGTACTTC.

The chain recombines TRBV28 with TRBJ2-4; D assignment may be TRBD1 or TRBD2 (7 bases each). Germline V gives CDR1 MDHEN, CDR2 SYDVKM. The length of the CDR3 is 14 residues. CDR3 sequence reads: CTTGEGAAKNIQYF. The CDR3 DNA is TGTACCACAGGGGAGGGGGCAGCCAAAAACATTCAGTACTTC. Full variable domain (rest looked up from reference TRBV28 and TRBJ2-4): DVKVTQSSRYLVKRTGEKVFLECVQDMDHENMFWYRQDPGLGLRLIYFSYDVKMKEKGDIPEGYSVSREKKERFSLILESASTNQTSMYLCTTGEGAAKNIQYFGAGTRLSVL.

As DNA, the CDR3 is TGTGCCAGCAGCCAAGACAGGGGAGAGACCCAGTACTTC. The encoded protein is CASSQDRGETQYF. This sequence joins TRBV14 and TRBJ2-5, with D maybe TRBD1 (6 bases). Germline V gene sequence: CDR1 SGHDN, CDR2 FVKESK. The CDR3 is 13 residues long. Trimming removed 0 bases from V and 4 bases from J, with 6 bases in between.

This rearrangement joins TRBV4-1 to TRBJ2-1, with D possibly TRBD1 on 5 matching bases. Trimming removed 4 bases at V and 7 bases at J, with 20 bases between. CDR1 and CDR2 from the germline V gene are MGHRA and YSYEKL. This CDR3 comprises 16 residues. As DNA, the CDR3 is TGCGCCAGCAGCCCCCGGCAGGGCCCCCGGTGGAATGAGCAGTTCTTC. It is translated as CASSPRQGPRWNEQFF.

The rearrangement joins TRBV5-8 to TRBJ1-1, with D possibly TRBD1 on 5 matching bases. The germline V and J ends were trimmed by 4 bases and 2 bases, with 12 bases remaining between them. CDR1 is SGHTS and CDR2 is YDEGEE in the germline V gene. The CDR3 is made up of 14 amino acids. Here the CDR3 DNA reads TGTGCCAGCAGCGCCGGGGGTTCTAACACTGAAGCTTTCTTT. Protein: CASSAGGSNTEAFF.

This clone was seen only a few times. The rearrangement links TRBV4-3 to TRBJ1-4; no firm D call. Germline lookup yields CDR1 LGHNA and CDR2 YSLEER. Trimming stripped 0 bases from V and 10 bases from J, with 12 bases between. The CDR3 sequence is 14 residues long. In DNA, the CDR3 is TGCGCCAGCAGCCAAGAAGCCCAAGGAGGAAAACTGTTTTTT. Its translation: CASSQEAQGGKLFF.